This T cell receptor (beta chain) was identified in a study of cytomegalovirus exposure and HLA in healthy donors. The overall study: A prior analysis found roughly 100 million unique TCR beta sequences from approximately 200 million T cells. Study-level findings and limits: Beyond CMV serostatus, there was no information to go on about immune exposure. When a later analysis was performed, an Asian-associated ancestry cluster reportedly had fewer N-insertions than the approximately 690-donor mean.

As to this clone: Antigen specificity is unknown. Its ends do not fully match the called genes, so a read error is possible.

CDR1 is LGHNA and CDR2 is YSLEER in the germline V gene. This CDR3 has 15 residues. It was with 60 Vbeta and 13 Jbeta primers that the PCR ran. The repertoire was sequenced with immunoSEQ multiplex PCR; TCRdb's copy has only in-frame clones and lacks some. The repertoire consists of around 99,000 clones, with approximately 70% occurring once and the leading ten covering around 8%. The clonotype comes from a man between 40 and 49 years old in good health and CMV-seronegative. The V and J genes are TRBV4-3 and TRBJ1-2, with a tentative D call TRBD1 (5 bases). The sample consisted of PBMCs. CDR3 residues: CASSQDQGTNYGYPF. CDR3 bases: TGCGCCAGCAGCCAAGACCAGGGAACTAACTATGGCTACCCCTTC.